This T cell receptor beta chain is drawn from a study of T cell repertoires in cytomegalovirus infection. Study observations and caveats: Ex vivo responses were dominated by HLA-C-restricted CMV-specific TCR beta clonotypes. CMV carriers with the relevant HLA were identified by cumulative public TCR beta family frequency.

This clonotype was found a few times. Its matching antigen is unknown. Germline V gene lookup returns CDR1 MDHEN and CDR2 SYDVKM. J gave up 8 bases and V 6 bases, and 18 bases lay outside the gene matches. The CDR3 loop spans 16 amino acids. TCRdb used MiXCR to reprocess the reads, holding one entry per CDR3 protein. The sample lists fewer than 200,000 distinct CDR3 sequences; 15% to 20% were seen once. Sequences were obtained from PBMCs. This sequence joins TRBV28 and TRBJ1-2; 7 bases agree with TRBD1. The clonotype comes from a human donor in good health (CMV status not recorded). Some clones in this sample may be carry-over from other donors' samples. The CDR3 reads CASSLLIQGSGNGYTF. The CDR3 bases are TGTGCCAGCAGCCTATTGATACAGGGGTCTGGCAACGGCTACACCTTC.